Sequencing of this T cell receptor (beta chain) was carried out in a study of CD8 T cells in ankylosing spondylitis. Overall study findings and caveats: Disease-linked clones reportedly concentrated significantly in matched ankylosing spondylitis synovial fluid.

The V end was cut by 0 bases, the J end by 4 bases, with 11 bases between. CDR3 length: 15 residues. CDR1 and CDR2 from the germline V gene are LGHDT and YNNKEL (reference sequence). The authors made TCR beta libraries by quantitative 5'-RACE with molecular barcodes. TCRdb recomputed calls from the 5' RACE reads with MiXCR, one row per CDR3 protein. In the table there are 150,000 to 200,000 distinct CDR3 sequences, 15% to 20% of which are singletons. This clonotype was detected many times. The antigen is undetermined. The chain uses TRBV3-1 and TRBJ2-3; D gene unclear. The receptor's source is a male donor between 5 and 29 years old with ankylosing spondylitis or in good health (not recorded which). The sequenced sample consisted of blood, either unsorted or a sorted T cell fraction (not recorded which). This CDR3 reads CASSQDPTPSDTQYF. The CDR3 nucleotides read TGTGCCAGCAGCCAAGACCCGACTCCGTCAGATACGCAGTATTTT.